Listed here are 4 T cell receptor beta chains from one sample, sequenced in a study of tumor-infiltrating lymphocytes in primary liver carcinoma. The input was around 0.5 ug total RNA; TCR beta cDNA was made from it with a constant-region primer. Three rounds of nested multiplex PCR with slightly modified ARM-PCR produced TCR beta libraries. The opening two PCR rounds, about 10 cycles each, paired TRBV1-TRBV30 forward primers with a C-beta reverse primer. TCRdb reanalysed the multiplex PCR reads using MiXCR and keeps one entry per CDR3 protein. Here the sample spans more than 90,000 distinct CDR3 sequences, approximately 70% being singletons. Scientists recovered RNA and DNA together from approximately 20-30 mg of unsorted bulk tissue. The source material was liver tumor tissue from sampling region 2. Subset described: tumor region T2, inferior pole. These receptors originate from a woman aged 55-69 years with primary liver carcinoma and hepatitis B virus infection.

The V and J genes are TRBV28 and TRBJ2-7; 7 nucleotides agree with TRBD1. With V trimmed by 6 bases and J by 3 bases, 5 bases remained unmatched. Germline lookup yields CDR1 MDHEN and CDR2 SYDVKM. The length of the CDR3 is 13 residues. CDR3 DNA sequence: TGTGCCAGCAGGGTGGGACAGAACTACGAGCAGTACTTC. Its protein is CASRVGQNYEQYF. The entire variable domain, with the rest obtained from reference TRBV28 and TRBJ2-7, is as follows: DVKVTQSSRYLVKRTGEKVFLECVQDMDHENMFWYRQDPGLGLRLIYFSYDVKMKEKGDIPEGYSVSREKKERFSLILESASTNQTSMYLCASRVGQNYEQYFGPGTRLTVT.

This clonotype has ten or more counts. The chain recombines TRBV6-1 with TRBJ1-1; D unresolved. Trimming took 5 bases from V and 2 from J, leaving 15 bases between them. CDR1 MNHNS and CDR2 SASEGT come from the germline V gene. CDR3 length: 15 amino acids. The CDR3 bases are TGTGCCAGCAGTTCCCCGGGCCTTGGAAACACTGAAGCTTTCTTT. It yields the protein CASSSPGLGNTEAFF.

V usage is TRBV29-1 and J usage is TRBJ1-1; a weak D match, TRBD1 (5 bases). Germline values: CDR1 SQVTM, CDR2 ANQGSEA. The ends were cut back, 4 bases at V and 14 bases at J, with 23 bases in the middle. This CDR3 is built from 13 residues. The CDR3 region is CSVAETVNTVAFF. CDR3 bases: TGCAGCGTTGCCGAGACAGTGAACACTGTAGCCTTCTTT.

For this clonotype: A junction end diverges from the germline sequence, so it may reflect a read error. The CDR3 spells CASSPIGVKNYGYTF. Written as DNA, the CDR3 is TGTGCCAGCAGCCCCATAGGGGTCAAGAACTACGGCTACACCTTC. This sequence joins TRBV7-9 and TRBJ1-2, with D maybe TRBD1 (5 bases). Looked up from germline, CDR1 is SEHNR and CDR2 is FQNEAQ (reference sequence). The CDR3 loop spans 15 amino acids.